Below, 2 T cell receptor beta chains from the same sample are listed, as sequenced in a study of OX40 agonist ivuxolimab in advanced cancers. Data came from immunoSEQ multiplex PCR; TCRdb stores just in-frame clones and leaves some out. This table has about 88,000 clones, 85% appearing once. The material was CD4+ or CD8+ T cells sorted from blood, obtained in a trial of the OX40 agonist ivuxolimab. These receptors were taken from an adult with an advanced solid tumor such as melanoma, head and neck, liver or kidney cancer.

The genes are TRBV7-8 and TRBJ2-1; D is possibly TRBD1 or TRBD2 (5 bases each). V shed 5 bases and J shed 7 bases, with 21 bases lying between them. The CDR3 is 16 residues long. Germline CDR1 reads SGHVS; CDR2 reads FQNEAQ. CDR3 sequence: CASSGGRWEIRNEQFF. The CDR3 DNA follows: TGTGCCAGCAGCGGGGGAAGGTGGGAGATTAGGAATGAGCAGTTCTTC. Drawing the rest from reference TRBV7-8 and TRBJ2-1, the complete variable domain is GAGVSQSPRYKVAKRGQDVALRCDPISGHVSLFWYQQALGQGPEFLTYFQNEAQLDKSGLPSDRFFAERPEGSVSTLKIQRTQQEDSAVYLCASSGGRWEIRNEQFFGPGTRLTVL.

This sequence joins TRBV28 and TRBJ1-1; possibly TRBD1 for D (6 bases). The V end was cut by 8 bases, the J end by 3 bases, with 19 bases between. This CDR3 has 15 residues. Germline V lookup: CDR1 MDHEN, CDR2 SYDVKM. CDR3 protein: CASPRAGAGDTEAFF. The CDR3 DNA is TGTGCCAGCCCGAGAGCAGGGGCGGGTGACACTGAAGCTTTCTTT.